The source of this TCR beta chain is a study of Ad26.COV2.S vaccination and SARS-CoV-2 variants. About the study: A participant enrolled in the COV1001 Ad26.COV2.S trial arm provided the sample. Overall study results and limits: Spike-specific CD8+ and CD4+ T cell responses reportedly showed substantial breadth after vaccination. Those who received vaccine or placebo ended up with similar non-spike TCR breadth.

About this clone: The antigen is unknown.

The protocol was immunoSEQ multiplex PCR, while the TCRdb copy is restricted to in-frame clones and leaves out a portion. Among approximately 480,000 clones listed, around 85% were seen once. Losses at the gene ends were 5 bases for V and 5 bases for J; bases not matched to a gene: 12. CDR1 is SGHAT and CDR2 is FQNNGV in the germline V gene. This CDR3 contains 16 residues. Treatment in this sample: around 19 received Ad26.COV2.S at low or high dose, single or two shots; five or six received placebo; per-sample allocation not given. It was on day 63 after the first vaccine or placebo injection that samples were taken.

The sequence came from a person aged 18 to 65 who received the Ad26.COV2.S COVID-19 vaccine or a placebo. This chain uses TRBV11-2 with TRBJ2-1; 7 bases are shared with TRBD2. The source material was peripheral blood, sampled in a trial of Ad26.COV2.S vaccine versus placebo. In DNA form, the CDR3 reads TGTGCCAGCAGCCAAATGGGGAGGGCCTTGAACAATGAGCAGTTCTTC. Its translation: CASSQMGRALNNEQFF.